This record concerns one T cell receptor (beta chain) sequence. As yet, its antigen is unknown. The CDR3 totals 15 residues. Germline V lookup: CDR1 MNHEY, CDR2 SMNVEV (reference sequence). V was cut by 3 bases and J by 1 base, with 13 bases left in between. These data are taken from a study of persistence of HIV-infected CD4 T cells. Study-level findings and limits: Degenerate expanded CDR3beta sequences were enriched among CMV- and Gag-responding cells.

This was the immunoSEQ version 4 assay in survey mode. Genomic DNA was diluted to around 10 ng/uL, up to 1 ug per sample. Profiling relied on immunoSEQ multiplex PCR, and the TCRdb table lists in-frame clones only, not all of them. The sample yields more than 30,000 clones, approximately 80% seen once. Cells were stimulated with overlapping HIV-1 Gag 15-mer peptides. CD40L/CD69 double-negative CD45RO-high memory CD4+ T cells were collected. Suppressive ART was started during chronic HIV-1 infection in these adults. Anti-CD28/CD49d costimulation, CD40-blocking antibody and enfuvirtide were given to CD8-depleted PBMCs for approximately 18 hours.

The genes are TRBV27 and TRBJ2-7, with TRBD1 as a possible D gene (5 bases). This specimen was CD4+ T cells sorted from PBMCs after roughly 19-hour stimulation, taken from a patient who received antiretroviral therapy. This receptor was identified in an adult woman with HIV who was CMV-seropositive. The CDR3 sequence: CASSFGALTSYEQYF. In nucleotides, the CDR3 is TGTGCCAGCAGTTTTGGGGCTCTAACTTCCTACGAGCAGTACTTC.